A selection of T cell receptor beta chains follows, all from one sample in a study of T cell responses to AZD1222 COVID-19 vaccine. Generated by immunoSEQ multiplex PCR, the TCRdb table keeps only in-frame clones and is missing some. The data show about 55,000 clones, with approximately 84% seen just once and 25% to 30% held by the top ten. The specimen was peripheral blood, collected on day 0 of AZD1222 vaccination. These receptors all come from an adult in good health. Both conserved end residues are trimmed from each CDR3. The size entry is marked missing in some rows and otherwise reads once, few, many or a size class.

CDR3aa: ASSSRTIQMNTEAF
j_gene: TRBJ1-1
v_gene: TRBV19
abundance: -

CDR3aa: ASSSGTPEKVSYGYT
j_gene: TRBJ1-2
v_gene: TRBV11-2
abundance: once

CDR3aa: ASGLADGSILYNEQF
j_gene: TRBJ2-1
v_gene: TRBV12-5
abundance: -

CDR3aa: ASSETGRVTEAF
j_gene: TRBJ1-1
v_gene: TRBV6-1
abundance: -

CDR3aa: ASSILSLAGVSSYNEQF
j_gene: TRBJ2-1
v_gene: TRBV19
abundance: -

CDR3aa: ASRSGTNYGYT
j_gene: TRBJ1-2
v_gene: TRBV28
abundance: -

CDR3aa: ASSTRSSPLH
j_gene: TRBJ1-6
v_gene: TRBV11-3
abundance: -

CDR3aa: ASILGPSTDTQY
j_gene: TRBJ2-3
v_gene: TRBV7-2
abundance: -

CDR3aa: ASSSTGTEGEKLF
j_gene: TRBJ1-4
v_gene: TRBV5-1
abundance: -

CDR3aa: ASSLTPNTEAF
j_gene: TRBJ1-1
v_gene: TRBV11-1
abundance: -

CDR3aa: ASSLFGTYAGEQY
j_gene: TRBJ2-7
v_gene: TRBV27
abundance: few

CDR3aa: ASSQDSGNTEAF
j_gene: TRBJ1-1
v_gene: TRBV3-1/TRBV3-2
abundance: -

CDR3aa: ASSSGASRSADTQY
j_gene: TRBJ2-3
v_gene: TRBV5-1
abundance: -

CDR3aa: ASHETTNEKLF
j_gene: TRBJ1-4
v_gene: TRBV5-1
abundance: -

CDR3aa: ASSVEVANTGELF
j_gene: TRBJ2-2
v_gene: TRBV9
abundance: -

CDR3aa: ASSQNNSPLH
j_gene: TRBJ1-6
v_gene: TRBV2
abundance: -

CDR3aa: SVVPGRSTDTQY
j_gene: TRBJ2-3
v_gene: TRBV29-1
abundance: few

CDR3aa: ASSYSPLAGLSYEQY
j_gene: TRBJ2-7
v_gene: TRBV6-2/TRBV6-3
abundance: -

CDR3aa: ASSLAEEQF
j_gene: TRBJ2-1
v_gene: TRBV12-3/TRBV12-4
abundance: few

CDR3aa: ASSLGGQGSNEKLF
j_gene: TRBJ1-4
v_gene: TRBV7-2
abundance: few

CDR3aa: ASSLDNPRNIQY
j_gene: TRBJ2-4
v_gene: TRBV11-3
abundance: -

CDR3aa: ASSTQTSGSVYNEQF
j_gene: TRBJ2-1
v_gene: TRBV7-2
abundance: -

CDR3aa: ASSHWAGGSYNEQF
j_gene: TRBJ2-1
v_gene: TRBV4-1
abundance: once

CDR3aa: ASSQESSVFSYEQY
j_gene: TRBJ2-7
v_gene: TRBV4-1
abundance: -

CDR3aa: ASSSAFGDTIY
j_gene: TRBJ1-3
v_gene: TRBV5-8
abundance: -

CDR3aa: ASSMNQLSNQPQH
j_gene: TRBJ1-5
v_gene: TRBV19
abundance: -

CDR3aa: ASSQAGRGRVGDIQY
j_gene: TRBJ2-4
v_gene: TRBV3-1/TRBV3-2
abundance: -

CDR3aa: ASSEGTGGGFNQPQH
j_gene: TRBJ1-5
v_gene: TRBV3-1/TRBV3-2
abundance: -

CDR3aa: ASSPDQTDTQY
j_gene: TRBJ2-3
v_gene: TRBV7-2
abundance: once

CDR3aa: ASSESEGGSLAGVLAQY
j_gene: TRBJ2-3
v_gene: TRBV10-1
abundance: -